This TCR beta chain was sequenced for a study of regulatory T cells in long-lasting Graves disease. Study results and limitations: Persistent Graves' patients had lower TCR diversity than newly diagnosed ones.

This clonotype has only a few counts. Its specificity is not known. Investigators prepared the TCR beta libraries by applying iRepertoire HTBI primers and Arm-PCR of CDR3 regions. MiXCR, run by TCRdb on the multiplex PCR reads, gives a single entry per CDR3 protein. The data hold 680,000 or so distinct CDR3 sequences, with 15% to 20% observed a single time. As for time point: newly diagnosed GD, antithyroid drugs for less than 3 months. PBMCs provided the RNA from which the TCR library was made. Under American Thyroid Association guidelines, Graves' disease was diagnosed. This same sample was also part of a study on T cells in Graves' hyperthyroidism and ophthalmopathy.

The TCR originated in a woman in her twenties or thirties with Graves disease. This sample comprised peripheral blood mononuclear cells (PBMCs), obtained at new diagnosis, from a patient treated with antithyroid drugs.

For the CDR3, the DNA is TGTGCCAGCAGCTTCCCGACTAGTCGGGTCCAGTACTTC. This sequence encodes CASSFPTSRVQYF. The chain is built from TRBV7-2 and TRBJ2-5, with TRBD2 as a possible D gene (6 bases). Germline values: CDR1 SGHTA, CDR2 FQGNSA. Trimming cost V 3 bases and J 10 bases, with 15 bases left between them. CDR3 length equals 13 residues.